This T cell receptor (beta chain) comes out of a study of cytomegalovirus exposure and HLA in healthy donors. Turning to the study itself: In an earlier analysis, approximately 120 million unique TCR beta sequences were found from approximately 190 million T cells. Study-level results: Cytomegalovirus association was assigned to approximately 180 TCR beta chains.

In regard to this clone: Its antigen remains unidentified. This same CDR3 is encoded by further DNA sequences in the sample.

Primers included in the PCR were 60 Vbeta and 13 Jbeta primers. Produced via immunoSEQ multiplex PCR; TCRdb's table is partial and in-frame only. The sample shows roughly 160,000 clones, over 70% of them seen only once. This CDR3 has 16 amino acids. Germline CDR1 LGHNA, CDR2 YSLEER. The germline V and J ends were trimmed by 3 bases and 0 bases, with 12 bases remaining between them. The chain recombines TRBV4-3 with TRBJ1-3, with no clear D. The TCR comes from a woman between 45 and 60 years old in good health and CMV-seropositive. What was sequenced was PBMCs. The CDR3 DNA sequence: TGCGCCAGCAGCCACAACAGAGCATCCTCTGGAAACACCATATATTTT. It specifies CASSHNRASSGNTIYF.